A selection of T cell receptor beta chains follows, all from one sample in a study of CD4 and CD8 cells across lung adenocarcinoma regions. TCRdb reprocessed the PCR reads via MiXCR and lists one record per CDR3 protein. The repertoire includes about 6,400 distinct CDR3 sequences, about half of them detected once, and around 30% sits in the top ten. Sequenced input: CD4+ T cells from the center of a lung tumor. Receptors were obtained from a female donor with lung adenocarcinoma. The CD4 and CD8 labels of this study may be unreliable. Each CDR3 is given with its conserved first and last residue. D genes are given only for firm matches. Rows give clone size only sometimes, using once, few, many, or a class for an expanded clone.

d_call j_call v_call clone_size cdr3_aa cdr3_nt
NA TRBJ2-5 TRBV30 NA CACHRGNIRYF TGTGCCTGCCATAGAGGGAACATTCGGTACTTC
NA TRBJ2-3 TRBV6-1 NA CASSEAVGTGEQYF TGTGCCAGCAGCGAGGCTGTGGGCACAGGTGAGCAGTATTTT
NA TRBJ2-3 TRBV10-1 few CATERRGTDTQYF TGCGCCACCGAGCGCCGAGGTACAGATACCCAGTATTTC
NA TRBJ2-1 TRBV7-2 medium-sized CASSVISEQFF TGTGCCAGCAGCGTCATCAGTGAGCAGTTCTTC
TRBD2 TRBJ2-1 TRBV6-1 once CASSKTGGLTSGEQFF TGTGCCAGCAGTAAAACGGGGGGTCTGACCTCCGGGGAGCAGTTTTTC
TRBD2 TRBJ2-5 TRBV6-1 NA CASSVSGGKDTQYF TGTGCCAGCAGTGTCAGCGGGGGCAAAGATACCCAGTACTTC
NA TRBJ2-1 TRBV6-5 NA CASSYSQGDNEQFF TGTGCCAGCAGTTACTCGCAGGGAGACAATGAGCAGTTCTTC
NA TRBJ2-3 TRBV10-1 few CATGLGATDTQYF TGCGCCACGGGGCTAGGAGCCACAGACACGCAGTATTTT
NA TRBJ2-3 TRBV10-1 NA CATELPGTDEQYF TGCGCCACCGAACTACCAGGCACAGATGAGCAGTATTTT
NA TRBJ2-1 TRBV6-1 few CASIGGRYSYEQFF TGTGCCAGCATTGGAGGGCGGTACTCCTACGAGCAGTTCTTC
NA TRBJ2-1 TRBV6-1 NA CASRDGRGHPSYNEQFF TGTGCCAGCAGGGATGGTCGCGGGCACCCCTCCTACAATGAGCAGTTCTTC
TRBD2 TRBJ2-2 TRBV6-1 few CASSPGLAVNTGELFF TGTGCCAGCAGTCCCGGACTAGCGGTAAACACCGGGGAGCTGTTTTTT
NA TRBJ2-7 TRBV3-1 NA CASSQEGVSEQYF TGTGCCAGCAGCCAAGAGGGGGTTTCCGAGCAGTACTTC
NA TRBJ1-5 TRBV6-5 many CASSYSTGQPQHF TGTGCCAGCAGTTATTCTACGGGGCAGCCCCAGCATTTT
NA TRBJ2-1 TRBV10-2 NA CASSVAQEVYNEQFF TGCGCCAGCAGTGTGGCGCAGGAGGTCTACAATGAGCAGTTCTTC
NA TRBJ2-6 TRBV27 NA CASSLSAFGANVLTF TGTGCCAGCAGTTTATCGGCTTTTGGGGCCAACGTCCTGACTTTC
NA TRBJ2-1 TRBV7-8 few CASSPQEGSDEQFF TGTGCCAGCAGCCCCCAGGAGGGATCGGATGAGCAGTTCTTC
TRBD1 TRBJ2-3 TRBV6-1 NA CASSKTGGLSYNEQYF TGTGCCAGCAGTAAAACAGGGGGTCTCTCCTACAATGAGCAGTACTTT
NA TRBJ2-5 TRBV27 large CASSFGGETQYF TGTGCCAGCAGTTTTGGCGGCGAGACCCAGTACTTC
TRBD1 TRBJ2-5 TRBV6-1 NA CASSSTGVGQETQYF TGTGCCAGCAGCAGCACAGGGGTAGGACAAGAGACCCAGTACTTC
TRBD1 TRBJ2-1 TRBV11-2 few CASSPVAGTGYNEQFF TGTGCCAGCAGCCCCGTCGCCGGGACAGGCTACAATGAGCAGTTCTTC
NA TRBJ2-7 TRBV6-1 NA CASRKQVSYEQYF TGTGCCAGCAGGAAACAAGTCTCCTACGAGCAGTACTTC
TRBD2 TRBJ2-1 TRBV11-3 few CASSAGLGSYNEQFF TGTGCCAGCAGCGCGGGACTAGGTTCCTACAATGAGCAGTTCTTC
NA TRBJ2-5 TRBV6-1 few CASSGGTSGTQYF TGTGCCAGCAGTGGTGGGACGTCAGGGACCCAGTACTTC
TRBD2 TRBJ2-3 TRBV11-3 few CASSLGSGRYSTDTQYF TGTGCCAGCAGCTTAGGTAGCGGGAGGTATAGCACAGATACGCAGTATTTT
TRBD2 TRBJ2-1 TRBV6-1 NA CASSPLGLEHYNEQFF TGTGCCAGCAGTCCTCTCGGACTAGAGCACTACAATGAGCAGTTCTTC
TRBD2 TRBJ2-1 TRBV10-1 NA CASSESLAGENNEQFF TGCGCCAGCAGTGAGTCTCTAGCGGGAGAGAACAATGAGCAGTTCTTC
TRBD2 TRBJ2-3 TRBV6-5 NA CASSWGGSAKNTQYF TGTGCCAGCAGTTGGGGCGGGAGCGCCAAAAATACGCAGTATTTT
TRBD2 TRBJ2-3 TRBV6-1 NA CASSAFGLASTDTQYF TGTGCCAGCAGTGCTTTCGGACTAGCTAGCACAGATACGCAGTATTTT
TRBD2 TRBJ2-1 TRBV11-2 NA CASSGGLAGSGEQFF TGTGCCAGCAGCGGGGGACTAGCGGGGTCCGGGGAGCAGTTCTTC